These 29 T cell receptor beta chains were all obtained from the same sample, sequenced in a study of blood T cell repertoires in COVID-19. TCRdb's copy holds only in-frame clones and misses some; the assay was immunoSEQ multiplex PCR. The table shows 110,000 or so clones, with 87% occurring only once. The sample taken for sequencing was peripheral blood. Receptor source: a human donor in a cohort sampled during active COVID-19.

CDR3 residues: CASRPDPFNSPLHF. The CDR3 nucleotides read TGTGCCAGCAGGCCAGATCCATTTAATTCACCCCTCCACTTT. The gene calls are TRBV7-3 and TRBJ1-6; D ambiguous. The CDR3 has 14 residues. The V end lost 6 bases, the J end lost 6 bases, and 12 bases lay between the germline ends. Per germline, CDR1 SGHTA and CDR2 FQGTGA.

The CDR3 here is CASSTRTGRADTQYF. The CDR3 DNA sequence: TGTGCCAGCAGCACAAGGACAGGGCGGGCAGATACGCAGTATTTT. The chain links TRBV9 to TRBJ2-3; 8 nucleotides align to TRBD1. The germline V gene has CDR1 SGDLS and CDR2 YYNGEE. There are 15 residues in the CDR3. V was pared by 4 bases and J by 4 bases, with 8 bases of the junction left unmatched. Full variable domain (outside the CDR3, taken from reference TRBV9 and TRBJ2-3): DSGVTQTPKHLITATGQRVTLRCSPRSGDLSVYWYQQSLDQGLQFLIQYYNGEERAKGNILERFSAQQFPDLHSELNLSSLELGDSALYFCASSTRTGRADTQYFGPGTRLTVL.

The rearrangement links TRBV4-1 to TRBJ1-2; no reliable D call. The germline gives CDR1 MGHRA, CDR2 YSYEKL. There are 15 residues in the CDR3. Deletions cut 1 base from V and 0 bases from J, with 9 bases between. The CDR3 sequence is CASSQGWAANYGYTF. The CDR3, as DNA: TGCGCCAGCAGCCAAGGGTGGGCCGCTAACTATGGCTACACCTTC.

The genes are TRBV5-1 and TRBJ1-1; possible D gene TRBD1, 5 bases. The germline V gene has CDR1 SGHRS and CDR2 YFSETQ. The CDR3 covers 17 residues. The V end was cut by 4 bases, the J end by 5 bases, with 24 bases between. The CDR3 region is CASSAARQDILGTEAFF. The CDR3 nucleotides are TGCGCCAGCAGCGCGGCGCGTCAGGACATACTGGGAACTGAAGCTTTCTTT.

The CDR3 DNA follows: TGTGCCAGTAGTAGAGCAGGCGGGGCGAATCAGCCCCAGCATTTT. Its protein is CASSRAGGANQPQHF. The V call is TRBV19, the J call TRBJ1-5; perhaps TRBD1 as D (5 bases). From germline, CDR1 is LNHDA and CDR2 SQIVND (reference sequence). CDR3 size: 15 residues. The ends were cut back, 4 bases at V and 4 bases at J, with 14 bases in the middle.

The rearrangement uses TRBV19 and TRBJ2-6; D is uncertain. Germline CDR1 LNHDA, CDR2 SQIVND (reference sequence). The V and J ends lost 6 bases and 3 bases respectively, with 9 bases between them. This CDR3 comprises 14 residues. The CDR3 is CASSSAGGANVLTF. In nucleotides, the CDR3 is TGTGCCAGTAGCTCCGCAGGTGGGGCCAACGTCCTGACTTTC.

V is TRBV11-2 and J is TRBJ1-4; TRBD1 might be the D (5 bases). This CDR3 spans 14 amino acids. The ends were cut back, 3 bases at V and 2 bases at J, with 7 bases in the middle. Germline-derived CDR1 and CDR2 are SGHAT and FQNNGV. The CDR3 region is CASSFRGTNEKLFF. DNA of the CDR3: TGTGCCAGCAGCTTTAGGGGCACTAATGAAAAACTGTTTTTT.

The V call is TRBV5-5, the J call TRBJ2-7, with TRBD2 matching over 10 bases. Germline CDR1 is SGHKS and CDR2 is YYEKEE (reference sequence). CDR3 length: 16 amino acids. Germline trimming cut 4 bases from V and 0 bases from J; bases unmatched to any gene: 7. CDR3 coding DNA: TGTGCCAGCAGCCTCCCCGGACTAGCGGCCTCCTACGAGCAGTACTTC. Translated: CASSLPGLAASYEQYF.

The chain recombines TRBV5-1 with TRBJ2-2, with TRBD2 matching over 12 bases. Losses at the gene ends were 2 bases for V and 0 bases for J; bases not matched to a gene: 2. This CDR3 contains 17 residues. Germline lookup yields CDR1 SGHRS and CDR2 YFSETQ. In DNA, the CDR3 is TGCGCCAGCAGCTTAAGGACTAGCGGGACGAACACCGGGGAGCTGTTTTTT. It codes for CASSLRTSGTNTGELFF.

The chain links TRBV5-1 to TRBJ1-1, with a possible D match to TRBD1 (6 bases). V was shortened by 2 bases and J by 4 bases, with 12 bases between the two germline ends. The CDR3 extends over 14 amino acids. The germline CDR1 and CDR2 sequences are SGHRS and YFSETQ. The CDR3 reads CASSFQGSSTEAFF. The CDR3 DNA is TGCGCCAGCAGCTTTCAGGGGTCATCCACTGAAGCTTTCTTT. The entire variable domain, with the rest obtained from reference TRBV5-1 and TRBJ1-1, is as follows: KAGVTQTPRYLIKTRGQQVTLSCSPISGHRSVSWYQQTPGQGLQFLFEYFSETQRNKGNFPGRFSGRQFSNSRSEMNVSTLELGDSALYLCASSFQGSSTEAFFGQGTRLTVV.

This chain links TRBV12-3 or TRBV12-4 with TRBJ1-1; D uncertain. The CDR3 has 12 residues. V lost 1 base and J 7 bases, leaving 7 bases between the germline ends. CDR3 loop: CASSLVASEAFF. The CDR3 nucleotides read TGTGCCAGCAGTTTAGTGGCTAGTGAAGCTTTCTTT.

This clone showed up just once. The chain employs TRBV19 and TRBJ1-1; D perhaps matches TRBD1 (5 bases). V lost 5 bases, J lost 2 bases, and 18 bases lay in between. The CDR3 is 16 amino acids. Germline-derived CDR1 and CDR2 are LNHDA and SQIVND (reference sequence). The DNA of the CDR3 is TGTGCCAGTAGTGTTGCCTTTAAGACAGAAAACACTGAAGCTTTCTTT. It is translated as CASSVAFKTENTEAFF.

This chain connects TRBV18 to TRBJ2-1, with a weak D call TRBD1 (6 bases). With 3 bases removed from V and 6 bases from J, the gap between germline ends came to 21 bases. Germline CDR1 reads KGHSH; CDR2 reads LQKENI. The CDR3 is 17 residues long. The CDR3 protein is CASSPYLPTQGSNEQFF. In nucleotides, the CDR3 is TGTGCCAGCTCACCCTATCTCCCCACGCAGGGGTCCAATGAGCAGTTCTTC.

The chain recombines TRBV19 with TRBJ1-5; 12 nucleotides align to TRBD1. The junction had 16 bases not matched to a gene; V was cut back by 7 bases and J by 9 bases. Germline CDR1 reads LNHDA; CDR2 reads SQIVND (reference sequence). This CDR3 spans 17 amino acids. CDR3: CASTHRGDRGRPWPQHF. The CDR3 coding sequence is TGTGCCAGTACCCATAGGGGGGACAGGGGGCGACCCTGGCCCCAGCATTTT.

The chain combines TRBV5-1 with TRBJ2-5; 9 bases fit TRBD2. Germline CDR1 is SGHRS and CDR2 is YFSETQ. This CDR3 has 16 residues. With V trimmed by 0 bases and J by 2 bases, 5 bases remained unmatched. The CDR3 DNA reads TGCGCCAGCAGCTTGGGGGCTAGCGGGACGCAAGAGACCCAGTACTTC. This translates into CASSLGASGTQETQYF.

DNA of the CDR3: TGTGCCAGCAGCCAAGATTGGGACAGAGGCCAAGAGACCCAGTACTTC. This translates into CASSQDWDRGQETQYF. This sequence joins TRBV3-1 (or the pseudogene TRBV3-2) and TRBJ2-5, with 7 bases identical to TRBD1. Germline V gives CDR1 LGHDT, CDR2 YNNKEL (reference sequence). CDR3 size: 16 residues. V was clipped by 0 bases and J by 1 base; unmatched bases: 5.

This chain's CDR3 is CASSLRREPRYEQYF. The CDR3 DNA sequence: TGCGCCAGCAGCTTGCGGCGGGAGCCCCGCTACGAGCAGTACTTC. V gene TRBV5-1 combines with J gene TRBJ2-7, with 7 nucleotides matching TRBD2. The germline V gene encodes CDR1 SGHRS and CDR2 YFSETQ. Trimming cost V 1 base and J 3 bases; bases outside gene matches: 7. This CDR3 is built from 15 residues. The complete variable domain, with remaining parts taken from reference TRBV5-1 and TRBJ2-7, reads KAGVTQTPRYLIKTRGQQVTLSCSPISGHRSVSWYQQTPGQGLQFLFEYFSETQRNKGNFPGRFSGRQFSNSRSEMNVSTLELGDSALYLCASSLRREPRYEQYFGPGTRLTVT.

V is TRBV6-5 and J is TRBJ2-1, with D possibly matching TRBD2 (5 bases). CDR1 is MNHEY, CDR2 SVGAGI, per germline. The ends were cut back, 6 bases at V and 6 bases at J, with 12 bases in the middle. The CDR3 runs to 13 residues. This CDR3 reads CASSRGLANEQFF. CDR3 DNA: TGTGCCAGCAGCAGAGGTCTAGCCAATGAGCAGTTCTTC.

The rearrangement links TRBV30 to TRBJ1-2, with D possibly being TRBD1 (6 bases). Germline CDR1 and CDR2: GTSNPN and SVGIG (reference sequence). Between the trimmed V and J ends, which lost 5 bases and 4 bases, there was a span of 14 bases. This CDR3 has 13 residues. The CDR3 region is CAWGNREGYGYTF. DNA of the CDR3: TGTGCCTGGGGGAACAGGGAGGGCTATGGCTACACCTTC. Using reference TRBV30 and TRBJ1-2 for the parts outside the CDR3, the full variable domain is SQTIHQWPATLVQPVGSPLSLECTVEGTSNPNLYWYRQAAGRGLQLLFYSVGIGQISSEVPQNLSASRPQDRQFILSSKKLLLSDSGFYLCAWGNREGYGYTFGSGTRLTVV.

The chain combines TRBV2 with TRBJ1-5; weak D call: TRBD1 (6 bases). CDR3 size: 15 residues. Germline V gene sequence: CDR1 SNHLY, CDR2 FYNNEI. The V end lost 4 bases, the J end lost 0 bases, and 10 bases lay between the germline ends. For the CDR3, the DNA is TGTGCCAGCAGTGGGACAGTCCTTAGCAATCAGCCCCAGCATTTT. Translating gives CASSGTVLSNQPQHF.

The CDR3 nucleotides are TGCGCCAGCAGCTTGGCCGCAGGAGGCCCGGTCGAGCAGTTCTTC. Translation gives CASSLAAGGPVEQFF. The rearrangement links TRBV5-1 to TRBJ2-1; D is possibly TRBD2 (5 bases). The V end was cut by 0 bases, the J end by 10 bases, with 17 bases between. The CDR3 runs to 15 residues. Germline V gene data show CDR1 as SGHRS and CDR2 as YFSETQ.

There are a few counts of this clone. The chain carries TRBV19 and TRBJ2-7; TRBD1 agrees at 9 bases. V was clipped by 6 bases and J by 1 base; unmatched bases: 7. The germline V gene has CDR1 LNHDA and CDR2 SQIVND (reference sequence). The CDR3 is 15 amino acids. The CDR3 nucleotides are TGTGCCAGTAGCACAGGGGGCGGAACGTCCTACGAGCAGTACTTC. Translating gives CASSTGGGTSYEQYF.

J is TRBJ2-3 and V is TRBV2; 10 bases are a match to TRBD2. The CDR3 loop spans 15 amino acids. J lost 2 bases, V lost 6 bases, and 5 bases had no gene match. Germline V lookup: CDR1 SNHLY, CDR2 FYNNEI. In nucleotides, the CDR3 is TGTGCCAGCAGAAGGACTAGCGGACCCACAGATACGCAGTATTTT. It codes for CASRRTSGPTDTQYF.

The genes are TRBV5-1 and TRBJ2-5; TRBD1 matches at 8 bases. CDR1 is SGHRS, CDR2 YFSETQ, per germline. CDR3 length: 14 residues. The V gene end was trimmed by 2 bases and the J gene end by 3 bases; junction bases not matched to a gene: 3. The chain's CDR3 is CASSFQGAKETQYF. The CDR3 DNA is TGCGCCAGCAGCTTCCAGGGGGCAAAAGAGACCCAGTACTTC. The full variable domain, completed using reference TRBV5-1 and TRBJ2-5, is KAGVTQTPRYLIKTRGQQVTLSCSPISGHRSVSWYQQTPGQGLQFLFEYFSETQRNKGNFPGRFSGRQFSNSRSEMNVSTLELGDSALYLCASSFQGAKETQYFGPGTRLLVL.

The CDR3 DNA is TGTGCCAGTAGTATAGAGGGGGCATCCCAGCTGTTTTTT. It is translated as CASSIEGASQLFF. J is TRBJ2-2 and V is TRBV19; possibly TRBD1 for D (6 bases). The length of the CDR3 is 13 residues. CDR1 LNHDA and CDR2 SQIVND come from the germline V gene (reference sequence). With 0 bases removed from V and 12 bases from J, the gap between germline ends came to 11 bases.

The chain uses TRBV5-5 and TRBJ2-3, with TRBD2 matching 7 bases. This CDR3 has 14 amino acids. Per the germline V gene, CDR1 is SGHKS and CDR2 is YYEKEE (reference sequence). V was pared by 0 bases and J by 3 bases, with 1 base of the junction left unmatched. The CDR3 is CASSLGGRTDTQYF. CDR3 DNA sequence: TGTGCCAGCAGCTTGGGCGGGAGAACAGATACGCAGTATTTT.

V and J are TRBV19 and TRBJ2-5; D might be TRBD2 (6 bases). CDR1 and CDR2 from the germline V gene are LNHDA and SQIVND (reference sequence). The CDR3 spans 12 residues. V dropped 3 bases and J dropped 5 bases, with 7 bases sitting between them. The DNA of the CDR3 is TGTGCCAGTAGTATTGGGGGGGAGACCCAGTACTTC. It is translated as CASSIGGETQYF.

The J gene is TRBJ2-7, the V gene TRBV3-1 (or the pseudogene TRBV3-2), with TRBD2 identical over 12 bases. From germline, CDR1 is LGHDT and CDR2 YNNKEL (reference sequence). V lost 4 bases to trimming and J lost 9 bases; unmatched junction nucleotides: 22. The CDR3 runs 19 residues. CDR3 nucleotides: TGTGCCAGCAGCCCCCCGCCGGGACTAGCGGGTTTCAGACCTACGGCGCAGTACTTC. Protein: CASSPPPGLAGFRPTAQYF.

As DNA, the CDR3 is TGTGCCAGTACCGCTCAGGGGGCCTCTGTATCACCCCTCCACTTT. Translated: CASTAQGASVSPLHF. The rearrangement joins TRBV19 to TRBJ1-6; 8 bases fit TRBD1. The CDR3 spans 15 residues. Germline CDR1 is LNHDA and CDR2 is SQIVND (reference sequence). J lost 10 bases, V lost 7 bases, and 12 bases had no gene match.